The 5 T cell receptor beta chains below were found in one sample sequenced in a study of read filtering for tumor transcriptome and immune sequencing. The library was built from roughly 400 ng RNA with molecular barcoded adaptors for alpha/delta and beta/gamma chains. TCRdb reprocessed the reads via MiXCR and lists one record per CDR3 protein. Here the sample spans 100,000 to 150,000 distinct CDR3 sequences, approximately 12% being singletons. The specimen sequenced was a population of CD138-negative cells sorted from bone marrow. These receptors were collected from a donor aged 40 or older with multiple myeloma.

This clonotype showed up many times. This sequence joins TRBV30 and TRBJ2-3, with D perhaps TRBD1 (6 bases). The ends were cut back, 3 bases at V and 4 bases at J, with 14 bases in the middle. The CDR3 has 14 residues. Germline V lookup: CDR1 GTSNPN, CDR2 SVGIG (reference sequence). The CDR3 protein is CAWRGAGNPDTQYF. Here the CDR3 DNA reads TGTGCCTGGAGGGGGGCAGGGAACCCAGATACGCAGTATTTT.

Ten or more counts support this clonotype. This sequence joins TRBV7-2 and TRBJ2-6, with 7 nucleotides matching TRBD2. The V and J ends lost 5 bases and 0 bases, in that order; junction bases with no gene match: 7. The germline gives CDR1 SGHTA, CDR2 FQGNSA. This CDR3 spans 17 amino acids. This CDR3 is CASSRRAGFSGANVLTF. The CDR3 region has the DNA TGTGCCAGCAGCCGTCGAGCGGGGTTCTCTGGGGCCAACGTCCTGACTTTC.

This clonotype was detected ten times or more. This chain connects TRBV12-3 or TRBV12-4 to TRBJ2-1; possibly TRBD1 or TRBD2 for D (5 bases each). V was pared by 5 bases and J by 6 bases, with 14 bases between. The CDR3 sequence is 14 residues long. CDR3: CASSILGTANEQFF. CDR3 coding DNA: TGTGCCAGCAGTATCCTCGGGACCGCCAATGAGCAGTTCTTC.

The table lists this clonotype with many counts. The gene calls are TRBV12-3 or TRBV12-4 and TRBJ1-4, with D uncertain. Between the trimmed V and J ends, which lost 5 bases and 4 bases, there was a span of 11 bases. The CDR3 is 14 amino acids. CDR3 in DNA: TGTGCCAGCAGTGCCCGGACCTATAATGAAAAACTGTTTTTT. This translates into CASSARTYNEKLFF.

This clonotype was seen many times. The chain is built from TRBV6-2 or TRBV6-3 and TRBJ2-1; 7 nucleotides line up with TRBD2. The germline CDR1 and CDR2 sequences are MNHEY and SVGEGT. V gave up 2 bases and J gave up 6 bases; unmatched junction bases: 7. This CDR3 is built from 15 residues. The CDR3 sequence: CASSYGGGRVNEQFF. CDR3 in DNA: TGTGCCAGCAGTTACGGGGGAGGGCGCGTCAATGAGCAGTTCTTC.